This T cell receptor (beta chain) was captured in a study of T cell repertoires in ileal Crohn's disease. TCRdb's table, derived via immunoSEQ multiplex PCR, lists solely in-frame clones and lacks some. The data show approximately 13,000 clones, just under 80% seen once. Germline assignment: CDR1 SGHVS and CDR2 FNYEAQ. The CDR3 has 15 amino acids. The germline V and J ends were trimmed by 5 bases and 3 bases, with 17 bases remaining between them. This sample's time point: neoterminal ileum biopsy at postoperative endoscopy, about 6 months after surgery. The source material was ileal tissue. V gene TRBV7-6 combines with J gene TRBJ2-7, with D perhaps TRBD2 (6 bases). The TCR originated in an adult with Crohn's disease. CDR3: CASSPETSRYYEQYF. CDR3 in DNA: TGTGCCAGCAGCCCGGAGACTAGTCGCTACTACGAGCAGTACTTC.